This entry lists 6 T cell receptor beta chains sequenced from one sample in a study of blood T cells in healthy people across ages. A second 7 to 11 cycle PCR used barcoded and J-beta primers. TCRdb re-called the 5' RACE reads with MiXCR, one entry per CDR3 protein. The repertoire has 550,000 to 650,000 distinct CDR3 sequences, approximately 30% of them found once; the top ten carry about 15%. The sample consisted of blood. These receptors were collected from a woman of 80 years or more in good health.

This clonotype was observed at least ten times. The rearrangement links TRBV5-4 to TRBJ2-7, with 8 bases that match TRBD1. This CDR3 contains 13 residues. Per the germline V gene, CDR1 is SGHNT and CDR2 is YYREEE (reference sequence). The trim removed 3 bases at V and 5 bases at J, leaving 4 bases unmatched. The CDR3 here is CASSYRTGHEQYF. The CDR3 DNA follows: TGTGCCAGCAGCTATCGGACAGGGCACGAGCAGTACTTC.

In its sample, this clonotype was seen a few times. Since a much larger clone is just one base distant, this may be a read error. The CDR3 DNA reads TGCGCCAGCAGCCTGAGGGAGGGGGCCTACAATGAGCAGTACTTC. This sequence encodes CASSLREGAYNEQYF. The J gene is TRBJ2-1, the V gene TRBV5-1; either TRBD1 or TRBD2 may fit D (7 bases each). Judging by the DNA end, TRBJ2-7 fits better; the J call may be wrong. The CDR3 sequence is 15 residues long. Germline assignment: CDR1 SGHRS and CDR2 YFSETQ.

There are many counts of this clonotype. The J gene is TRBJ2-7, the V gene TRBV4-1; D not certain. The germline V and J ends were trimmed by 1 base and 4 bases, with 14 bases remaining between them. CDR1 is MGHRA and CDR2 is YSYEKL in the germline V gene. CDR3 length: 15 residues. The CDR3 loop is CASSQGVTIGYEQYF. CDR3 coding DNA: TGCGCCAGCAGCCAAGGAGTCACAATAGGGTACGAGCAGTACTTC.

The genes are TRBV20-1 and TRBJ1-6, with 8 positions matching TRBD1. Germline CDR1 reads DFQATT; CDR2 reads SNEGSKA (reference sequence). The CDR3 is 13 amino acids. Losses at the gene ends were 7 bases for V and 3 bases for J; bases not matched to a gene: 2. The CDR3 region has the DNA TGCAGTGGGACAGGGAACTATAATTCACCCCTCCACTTT. Translating gives CSGTGNYNSPLHF.

This clonotype was observed many times. This chain connects TRBV11-2 to TRBJ2-7; 7 nucleotides match TRBD1. This CDR3 is 15 amino acids long. V shed 4 bases and J 4 bases; nucleotides not matched to a gene: 10. The V gene's germline CDR1 is SGHAT and CDR2 FQNNGV. The CDR3 here is CASSSIQGVVYEQYF. The CDR3 DNA reads as TGTGCCAGCAGCTCGATCCAGGGGGTTGTTTACGAGCAGTACTTC.

This clonotype occurred a few times. V usage is TRBV5-1 and J usage is TRBJ1-1; D gene uncertain. Per germline, CDR1 SGHRS and CDR2 YFSETQ. V lost 3 bases and J 5 bases, leaving 20 bases between the germline ends. The CDR3 has 16 amino acids. Written as DNA, the CDR3 is TGCGCCAGCAGCTACGGAGGCAGGCCCGGCGGGACTGAAGCTTTCTTT. Translating it yields CASSYGGRPGGTEAFF.